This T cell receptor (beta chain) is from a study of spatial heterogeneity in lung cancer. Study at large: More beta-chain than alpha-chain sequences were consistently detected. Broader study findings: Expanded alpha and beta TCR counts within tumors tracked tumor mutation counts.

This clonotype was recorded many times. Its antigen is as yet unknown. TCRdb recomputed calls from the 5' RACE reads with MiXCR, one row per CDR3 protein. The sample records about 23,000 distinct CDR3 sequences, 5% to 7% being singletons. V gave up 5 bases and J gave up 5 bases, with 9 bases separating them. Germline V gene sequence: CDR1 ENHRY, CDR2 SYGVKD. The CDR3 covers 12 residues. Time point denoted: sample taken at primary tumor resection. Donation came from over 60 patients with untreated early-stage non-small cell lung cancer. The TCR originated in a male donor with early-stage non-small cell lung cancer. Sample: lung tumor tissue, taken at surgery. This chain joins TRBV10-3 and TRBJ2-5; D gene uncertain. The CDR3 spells CAISRELETQYF. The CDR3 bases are TGTGCCATCAGTCGAGAGTTGGAGACCCAGTACTTC.